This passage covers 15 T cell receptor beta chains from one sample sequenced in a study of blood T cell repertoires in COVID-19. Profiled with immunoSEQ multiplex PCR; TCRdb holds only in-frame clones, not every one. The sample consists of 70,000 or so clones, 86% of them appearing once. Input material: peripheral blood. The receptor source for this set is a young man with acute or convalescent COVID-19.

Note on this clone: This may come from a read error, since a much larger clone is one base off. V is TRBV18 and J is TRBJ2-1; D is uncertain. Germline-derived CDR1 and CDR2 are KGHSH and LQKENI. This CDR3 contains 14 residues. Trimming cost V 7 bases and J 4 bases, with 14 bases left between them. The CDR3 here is CASLLPSGYNEQFF. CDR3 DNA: TGTGCCAGCTTACTCCCCTCCGGTTACAATGAGCAGTTCTTC.

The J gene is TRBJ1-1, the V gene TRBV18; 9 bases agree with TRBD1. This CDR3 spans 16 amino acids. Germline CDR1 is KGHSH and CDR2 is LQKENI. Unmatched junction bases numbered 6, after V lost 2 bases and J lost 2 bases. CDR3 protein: CASSPGGDRANTEAFF. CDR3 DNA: TGTGCCAGCTCACCAGGGGGGGACAGGGCAAACACTGAAGCTTTCTTT.

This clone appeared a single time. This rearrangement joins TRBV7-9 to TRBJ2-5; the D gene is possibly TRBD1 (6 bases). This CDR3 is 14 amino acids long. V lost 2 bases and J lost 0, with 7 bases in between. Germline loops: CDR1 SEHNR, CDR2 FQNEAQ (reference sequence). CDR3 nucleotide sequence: TGTGCCAGCAGCTTAAACAGGGACCAAGAGACCCAGTACTTC. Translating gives CASSLNRDQETQYF.

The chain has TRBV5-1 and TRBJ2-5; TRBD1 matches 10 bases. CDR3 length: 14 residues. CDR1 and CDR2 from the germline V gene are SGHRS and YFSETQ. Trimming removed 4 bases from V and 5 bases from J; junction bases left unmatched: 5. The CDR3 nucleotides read TGCGCCAGCAGCCCGTGGGGACAGGGGGAGACCCAGTACTTC. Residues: CASSPWGQGETQYF.

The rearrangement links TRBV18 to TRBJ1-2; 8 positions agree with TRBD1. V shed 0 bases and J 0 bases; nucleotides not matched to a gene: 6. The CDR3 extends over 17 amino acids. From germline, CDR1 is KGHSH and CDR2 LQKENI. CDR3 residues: CASSPPGQVLANYGYTF. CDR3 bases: TGTGCCAGCTCACCACCGGGACAGGTCTTAGCTAACTATGGCTACACCTTC.

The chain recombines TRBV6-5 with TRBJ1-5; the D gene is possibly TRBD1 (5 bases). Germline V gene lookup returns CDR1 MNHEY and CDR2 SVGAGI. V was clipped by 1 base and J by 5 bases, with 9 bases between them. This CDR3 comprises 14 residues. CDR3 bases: TGTGCCAGCAGTTACTACAGGACGTATCAGCCCCAGCATTTT. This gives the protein CASSYYRTYQPQHF.

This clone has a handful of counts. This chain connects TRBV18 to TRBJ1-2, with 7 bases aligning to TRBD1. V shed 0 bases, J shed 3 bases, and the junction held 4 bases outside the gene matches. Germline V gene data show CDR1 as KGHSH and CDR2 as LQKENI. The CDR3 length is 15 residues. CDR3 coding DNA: TGTGCCAGCTCACCACCGACAGGGCGCGACTATGGCTACACCTTC. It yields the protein CASSPPTGRDYGYTF.

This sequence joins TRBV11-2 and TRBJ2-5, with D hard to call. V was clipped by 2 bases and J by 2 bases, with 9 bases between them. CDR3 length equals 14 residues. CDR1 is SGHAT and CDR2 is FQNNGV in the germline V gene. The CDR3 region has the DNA TGTGCCAGCAGCTTATTTGGGCATCAAGAGACCCAGTACTTC. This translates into CASSLFGHQETQYF. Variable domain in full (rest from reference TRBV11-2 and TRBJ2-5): EAGVAQSPRYKIIEKRQSVAFWCNPISGHATLYWYQQILGQGPKLLIQFQNNGVVDDSQLPKDRFSAERLKGVDSTLKIQPAKLEDSAVYLCASSLFGHQETQYFGPGTRLLVL.

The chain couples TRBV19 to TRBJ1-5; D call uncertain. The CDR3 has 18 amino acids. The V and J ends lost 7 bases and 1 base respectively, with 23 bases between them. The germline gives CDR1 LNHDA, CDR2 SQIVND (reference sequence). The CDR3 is CASTPAAGFGRSNQPQHF. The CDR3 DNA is TGTGCCAGTACCCCTGCAGCCGGGTTTGGTAGGAGCAATCAGCCCCAGCATTTT.

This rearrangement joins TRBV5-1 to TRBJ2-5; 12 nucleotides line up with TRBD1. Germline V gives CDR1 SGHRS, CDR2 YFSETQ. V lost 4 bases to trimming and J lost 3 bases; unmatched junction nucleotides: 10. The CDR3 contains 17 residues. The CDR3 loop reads CASSLPGQGATKETQYF. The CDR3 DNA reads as TGCGCCAGCAGCCTACCGGGACAGGGGGCTACCAAAGAGACCCAGTACTTC.

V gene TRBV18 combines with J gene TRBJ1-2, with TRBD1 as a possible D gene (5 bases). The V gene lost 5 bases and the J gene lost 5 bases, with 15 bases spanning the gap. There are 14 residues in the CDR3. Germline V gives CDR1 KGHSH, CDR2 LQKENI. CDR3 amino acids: CASSNQGKSYGYTF. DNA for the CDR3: TGTGCCAGCTCAAATCAGGGAAAGTCTTATGGCTACACCTTC.

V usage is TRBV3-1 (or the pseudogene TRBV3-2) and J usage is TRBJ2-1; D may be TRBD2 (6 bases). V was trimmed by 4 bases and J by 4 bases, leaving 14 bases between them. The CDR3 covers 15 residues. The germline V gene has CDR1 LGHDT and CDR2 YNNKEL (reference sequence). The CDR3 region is CASSRHRDSYNEQFF. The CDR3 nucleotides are TGTGCCAGCAGCCGCCACCGGGACTCTTACAATGAGCAGTTCTTC.

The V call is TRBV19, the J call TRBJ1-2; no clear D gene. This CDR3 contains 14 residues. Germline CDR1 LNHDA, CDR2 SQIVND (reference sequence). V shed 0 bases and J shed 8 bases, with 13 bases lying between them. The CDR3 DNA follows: TGTGCCAGTAGTATAGATCACGGCAGGTCGGGCTACACCTTC. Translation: CASSIDHGRSGYTF.

The CDR3: CASSPKKAGDDYGYTF. The CDR3 nucleotides read TGTGCCAGCTCACCGAAAAAAGCAGGGGATGACTATGGCTACACCTTC. The chain links TRBV18 to TRBJ1-2; tentatively, D is TRBD1 (6 bases). Germline V gene sequence: CDR1 KGHSH, CDR2 LQKENI. The CDR3 sequence is 16 residues long. V shed 3 bases and J shed 3 bases, with 17 bases lying between them.

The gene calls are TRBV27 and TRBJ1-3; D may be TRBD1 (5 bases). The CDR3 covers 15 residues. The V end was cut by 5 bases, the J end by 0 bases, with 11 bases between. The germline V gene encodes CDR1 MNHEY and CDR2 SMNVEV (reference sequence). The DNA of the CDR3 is TGTGCCAGCAGTAGACAGTTCCCCTCTGGAAACACCATATATTTT. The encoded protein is CASSRQFPSGNTIYF.